The TCR beta chain described here comes from a study of blood T cells in healthy people across ages. Sample-barcoded 5' priming and a J-beta primer mix drove a second PCR of about 6 to 12 cycles. TCRdb reprocessed the 5' RACE reads via MiXCR and lists one record per CDR3 protein. This sample has 1.8 million or so distinct CDR3 sequences; around 42% occur once, and the top ten carry under 30%. Trimming took 5 bases from V and 1 from J; bases not matched to a gene: 8. The V gene's germline CDR1 is SGHVS and CDR2 FNYEAQ. The CDR3 contains 15 residues. The chain carries TRBV7-6 and TRBJ2-7; 7 bases match TRBD1. This TCR was sampled from a human donor in good health. Sequences were obtained from blood. CDR3 loop: CASSRGGAISYEQYF. DNA of the CDR3: TGTGCCAGCAGCAGAGGGGGCGCGATATCCTACGAGCAGTACTTC.